The clone carrying this TCR beta chain was counted ten times or more. What it binds is unknown. This sample was included in a study of CD8 T cells in ankylosing spondylitis. The germline V gene encodes CDR1 MNHEY and CDR2 SVGEGT. This CDR3 is built from 17 residues. Losses at the gene ends were 2 bases for V and 1 base for J; bases not matched to a gene: 8. Points from the study as a whole: Typical of ankylosing spondylitis blood, it appeared, was a TCR beta motif of eight highly homologous variants. Reports say disease-linked clones showed up significantly more in matched ankylosing spondylitis synovial fluid. Researchers report that disease-linked clones proved CD8+ and relatively rare in peripheral blood.

Molecular-barcoded quantitative 5'-RACE produced these TCR beta libraries. One entry per CDR3 protein results from TCRdb running MiXCR on the 5' RACE reads. Among about 39,000 distinct CDR3 sequences listed, around a tenth were seen once. The sequence was collected from a male donor with ankylosing spondylitis or in good health (not recorded which). The sequencing input was blood, either unsorted or a sorted T cell fraction (not recorded which). The chain recombines TRBV6-2 or TRBV6-3 with TRBJ1-1, with 9 bases fitting TRBD1. The CDR3 here is CASSYHRTGEANTEAFF. CDR3 DNA: TGTGCCAGCAGTTACCATCGGACAGGGGAGGCGAACACTGAAGCTTTCTTT.